This T cell receptor beta chain came from a study of blood T cell repertoires in COVID-19. The CDR3 loop spans 14 amino acids. The germline V and J ends were trimmed by 11 bases and 2 bases, with 19 bases remaining between them. The V gene's germline CDR1 is SGHTA and CDR2 FQGNSA. Clones were sequenced by immunoSEQ multiplex PCR, and TCRdb holds only the in-frame ones, with some missing. Here the sample spans a few hundred thousand clones, about 90% being singletons. The clonotype comes from a woman under 30 with acute COVID-19. The specimen sequenced was PBMCs or T cells enriched from blood (not recorded which). The gene calls are TRBV7-2 and TRBJ2-7, with D possibly TRBD1 on 6 matching bases. In DNA form, the CDR3 reads TGTGCCGCAGCAAAAACAGGGCGTCCCTACGAGCAGTACTTC. This codes for CAAAKTGRPYEQYF.